A single sample is the source of the 30 T cell receptor beta chains below, sequenced in a study of vaccination effects on CD4 cells after COVID-19. ViraFEST assay sequencing came after antigen-specific CD4+ T cells were expanded with viral peptide pools. Once cultured for about 9 days, the cells underwent separation to obtain CD4+ T cells. In the vaccine recipients, nucleocapsid antibodies were negative and there was no prior SARS-CoV-2 infection. Their cognate antigens are unknown. The assay was immunoSEQ multiplex PCR, and TCRdb's table has in-frame clones only and misses some. The table records 35,000 to 50,000 clones, approximately 80% of them present only once. Sequencing was performed on CD4+ T cells from PBMCs cultured with HCoV-NL63 spike peptides, taken before COVID-19 vaccination. The receptors originated from a human donor who received a COVID-19 vaccine.

This clone was recorded only once. The genes are TRBV20-1 and TRBJ2-3; D is ambiguous. Germline V gene lookup returns CDR1 DFQATT and CDR2 SNEGSKA (reference sequence). CDR3 length: 11 amino acids. V was pared by 4 bases and J by 7 bases, with 9 bases between. The CDR3 DNA reads TGCAGTGCTATTATTACGAATACGCAGTATTTT. It translates to CSAIITNTQYF.

This chain links TRBV7-6 with TRBJ2-3, with 8 positions matching TRBD2. The germline V gene encodes CDR1 SGHVS and CDR2 FNYEAQ. The CDR3 is 16 amino acids. Trimming at V came to 2 bases and at J to 2 bases, leaving 6 bases not matched to a gene. CDR3 region: CASSLSRGGATDTQYF. The DNA of the CDR3 is TGTGCCAGCAGCTTATCCCGGGGGGGTGCCACAGATACGCAGTATTTT.

This clone was seen more than once but under ten times. The rearrangement uses TRBV10-3 and TRBJ1-1, with D unclear. CDR1 ENHRY and CDR2 SYGVKD come from the germline V gene. The CDR3 totals 14 residues. V lost 3 bases to trimming and J lost 2 bases, with 10 bases between them. The CDR3 DNA is TGTGCCATCAGTGAAACAGACATAAACACTGAAGCTTTCTTT. It translates to CAISETDINTEAFF.

This clone came up a few times. The chain uses TRBV27 and TRBJ2-2; perhaps TRBD1 as D (5 bases). The V end was cut by 5 bases, the J end by 2 bases, with 15 bases between. The CDR3 extends over 16 amino acids. CDR1 is MNHEY, CDR2 SMNVEV, per germline (reference sequence). Here the CDR3 reads CASSGALTRNTGELFF. The CDR3 bases are TGTGCCAGCAGTGGGGCGTTGACACGAAACACCGGGGAGCTGTTTTTT.

The chain has TRBV24-1 and TRBJ2-3, with 7 bases aligning to TRBD1. The V gene end was trimmed by 2 bases and the J gene end by 0 bases; junction bases not matched to a gene: 1. The CDR3 has 15 residues. Germline V gene data show CDR1 as KGHDR and CDR2 as SFDVKD. This chain's CDR3 is CATSDWTGSTDTQYF. In DNA, the CDR3 is TGTGCCACCAGTGATTGGACAGGAAGCACAGATACGCAGTATTTT.

This clone has more than one count but fewer than ten. This sequence joins TRBV7-6 and TRBJ2-5, with TRBD2 matching over 11 bases. The CDR3 runs to 15 residues. Germline CDR1 SGHVS, CDR2 FNYEAQ. V was clipped by 1 base and J by 5 bases; unmatched bases: 3. CDR3 amino acids: CASSLVSGGAETQYF. In DNA, the CDR3 is TGTGCCAGCAGCTTAGTTAGCGGGGGGGCTGAGACCCAGTACTTC.

The chain carries TRBV28 and TRBJ1-4; D is unresolved. Germline CDR1 MDHEN, CDR2 SYDVKM. V shed 6 bases and J shed 15 bases, with 17 bases lying between them. The CDR3 is 12 residues long. In DNA, the CDR3 is TGTGCCAGCAGCGTGACCGCTGGGATGGTGTTTTTT. This translates into CASSVTAGMVFF.

This clone occurred once. This rearrangement joins TRBV7-3 to TRBJ2-2; D is unclear. From germline, CDR1 is SGHTA and CDR2 FQGTGA. V lost 4 bases and J 0 bases, leaving 6 bases between the germline ends. This CDR3 has 14 amino acids. CDR3 in amino acids: CASSSDANTGELFF. The CDR3 nucleotides read TGTGCCAGCAGCTCCGACGCGAACACCGGGGAGCTGTTTTTT.

The V call is TRBV11-2, the J call TRBJ1-4, with D possibly TRBD1 on 5 matching bases. Trimming took 4 bases from V and 7 from J, leaving 10 bases between them. The CDR3 has 13 residues. Germline V lookup: CDR1 SGHAT, CDR2 FQNNGV. For the CDR3, the DNA is TGTGCCAGCAGCTATAAGACAGTTGAAAAACTGTTTTTT. It specifies CASSYKTVEKLFF. Filled out from reference TRBV11-2 and TRBJ1-4, the complete variable domain reads EAGVAQSPRYKIIEKRQSVAFWCNPISGHATLYWYQQILGQGPKLLIQFQNNGVVDDSQLPKDRFSAERLKGVDSTLKIQPAKLEDSAVYLCASSYKTVEKLFFGSGTQLSVL.

The chain employs TRBV5-3 and TRBJ2-7, with 8 bases identical to TRBD1. TRBV5-3 carries the ORF label, with uncertain function. The CDR3 contains 15 residues. V shed 7 bases and J 6 bases; nucleotides not matched to a gene: 15. CDR3: CARGSSQGASIEQYV. As DNA, the CDR3 is TGTGCCAGAGGGTCCTCCCAGGGGGCCTCCATCGAGCAGTACGTC.

The chain links TRBV6-2 or TRBV6-3 to TRBJ2-7, with D unresolved. The germline gives CDR1 MNHEY, CDR2 SVGEGT. V was trimmed by 2 bases and J by 10 bases, leaving 12 bases between them. The CDR3 is 12 residues long. In DNA form, the CDR3 reads TGTGCCAGCAGTTACAACCCCCGGGTACAGTACGTC. Protein product: CASSYNPRVQYV.

This chain links TRBV5-6 with TRBJ1-2; D might be TRBD1 (6 bases). This CDR3 is built from 15 residues. Germline assignment: CDR1 SGHDT and CDR2 YYEEEE. The ends were cut back, 4 bases at V and 2 bases at J, with 15 bases in the middle. This CDR3 is CASSRPFTGNYGYTF. Written as DNA, the CDR3 is TGTGCCAGCAGCAGGCCCTTCACAGGGAACTATGGCTACACCTTC.

V and J are TRBV2 and TRBJ2-2; TRBD1 is a possible D gene (5 bases). CDR1 and CDR2 (germline): SNHLY, FYNNEI. This CDR3 comprises 12 residues. Trimming removed 4 bases at V and 7 bases at J, with 7 bases between. The CDR3 coding sequence is TGTGCCAGCAGTGCGACAGTCGGGGAGCTGTTTTTT. It codes for CASSATVGELFF.

The chain recombines TRBV4-1 with TRBJ2-5; 8 bases fit TRBD2. The germline gives CDR1 MGHRA, CDR2 YSYEKL. The ends lost 3 bases at V and 3 bases at J; junction bases unmatched: 9. The CDR3 length is 16 residues. CDR3 amino acids: CASSQNSGTREETQYF. The CDR3 nucleotides are TGCGCCAGCAGCCAGAACTCCGGGACTAGGGAAGAGACCCAGTACTTC.

V and J are TRBV2 and TRBJ2-2; D tentatively reads TRBD1 or TRBD2 (5 bases each). Deletions cut 3 bases from V and 7 bases from J, with 9 bases between. The CDR3 totals 13 residues. The germline gives CDR1 SNHLY, CDR2 FYNNEI. CDR3 protein: CASSEGVVGELFF. CDR3 in DNA: TGTGCCAGCAGTGAGGGGGTGGTCGGGGAGCTGTTTTTT.

The rearrangement uses TRBV5-4 and TRBJ2-5; the match to TRBD2 covers 12 bases. Germline V lookup: CDR1 SGHNT, CDR2 YYREEE (reference sequence). The CDR3 contains 15 residues. The junction had 5 bases not matched to a gene; V was cut back by 6 bases and J by 2 bases. In nucleotides, the CDR3 is TGTGCCAGCACCCTACTAGCGGGGGGACAAGAGACCCAGTACTTC. This sequence encodes CASTLLAGGQETQYF.

The chain has TRBV7-2 and TRBJ2-1; the match to TRBD1 covers 9 bases. Unmatched junction bases numbered 11, after V lost 5 bases and J lost 9 bases. CDR3 length equals 15 residues. Germline lookup yields CDR1 SGHTA and CDR2 FQGNSA. In DNA, the CDR3 is TGTGCCAGCAGCCCCGGGACAGGGCGGGGGATTGAGCAGTTCTTC. It yields the protein CASSPGTGRGIEQFF.

The CDR3 here is CASRREVGGYTF. The CDR3 nucleotides read TGTGCCAGCCGGAGGGAGGTAGGGGGCTACACCTTC. The genes are TRBV6-5 and TRBJ1-2; D call uncertain. CDR1 MNHEY and CDR2 SVGAGI come from the germline V gene. CDR3 length equals 12 residues. The V end lost 8 bases, the J end lost 8 bases, and 15 bases lay between the germline ends.

This clone was found a few times. This chain links TRBV24-1 with TRBJ1-5, with unresolved D. V dropped 0 bases and J dropped 7 bases, with 27 bases sitting between them. The CDR3 is 20 amino acids. CDR1 and CDR2 (germline): KGHDR, SFDVKD. Here the CDR3 reads CATSDLLGPDFLVRVQPQHF. CDR3 DNA: TGTGCCACCAGTGATTTGCTTGGGCCGGATTTCTTGGTGCGGGTACAGCCCCAGCATTTT.

The chain combines TRBV27 with TRBJ2-3; D ambiguous. The germline CDR1 and CDR2 sequences are MNHEY and SMNVEV (reference sequence). The CDR3 has 17 residues. V shed 2 bases and J shed 7 bases, with 22 bases lying between them. In DNA, the CDR3 is TGTGCCAGCAGTTTACGTTTAGTGTCTTGGGTTTGGAATACGCAGTATTTT. It is translated as CASSLRLVSWVWNTQYF.

This chain uses TRBV7-2 with TRBJ1-3, with 7 bases identical to TRBD1. The CDR3 loop spans 17 amino acids. V trimming: 1 base; J trimming: 0 bases; junction bases outside the gene matches: 6. Per germline, CDR1 SGHTA and CDR2 FQGNSA. The CDR3 DNA follows: TGTGCCAGCAGCTTAGGTCCGGGACAGAGCTCTGGAAACACCATATATTTT. Translation: CASSLGPGQSSGNTIYF.

This rearrangement joins TRBV5-1 to TRBJ2-2; weak D call: TRBD1 (6 bases). The germline V gene has CDR1 SGHRS and CDR2 YFSETQ. CDR3 length: 15 amino acids. V gave up 4 bases and J gave up 1 base, with 11 bases separating them. The DNA of the CDR3 is TGCGCCAGCAGCCCACTGACAGGGAACACCGGGGAGCTGTTTTTT. Amino acids: CASSPLTGNTGELFF.

The chain is built from TRBV24-1 and TRBJ2-2; either TRBD1 or TRBD2 may fit D (5 bases each). Per the germline V gene, CDR1 is KGHDR and CDR2 is SFDVKD. The CDR3 runs to 14 residues. Trimming removed 0 bases from V and 5 bases from J, with 6 bases in between. The CDR3 sequence is CATSDLGGTGELFF. The CDR3 DNA follows: TGTGCCACCAGTGATTTGGGGGGAACCGGGGAGCTGTTTTTT.

Of note for this clone: The identical CDR3 is also encoded by other nucleotide sequences in the sample. The CDR3 sequence is CASSVRDSRETQYF. The CDR3 bases are TGTGCCAGCAGTGTGAGGGACAGTAGAGAGACCCAGTACTTC. J is TRBJ2-5 and V is TRBV25-1; TRBD1 aligns across 7 bases. The V gene's germline CDR1 is MGHDK and CDR2 SYGVNS. The CDR3 extends over 14 amino acids. V lost 4 bases to trimming and J lost 4 bases; unmatched junction nucleotides: 6.

This clone was counted a single time. This chain uses TRBV6-4 with TRBJ2-7; weak D call: TRBD1 (5 bases). Deletions cut 1 base from V and 5 bases from J, with 6 bases between. This CDR3 is 12 amino acids long. Looked up from germline, CDR1 is MRHNA and CDR2 is SNTAGT. The CDR3 nucleotides read TGTGCCAGCAGTGACTTGACAGACGAGCAGTACGTC. Translated: CASSDLTDEQYV.

This sequence joins TRBV7-3 and TRBJ2-2; 7 positions match TRBD2. V dropped 5 bases and J dropped 7; count of bases not matched to a gene: 7. The CDR3 has 14 amino acids. In germline, CDR1 is SGHTA, CDR2 FQGTGA. The CDR3 loop reads CASSPLLADGELFF. Written as DNA, the CDR3 is TGTGCCAGCAGCCCTCTCCTAGCGGACGGGGAGCTGTTTTTT. Combining the CDR3 with reference TRBV7-3 and TRBJ2-2 gives the whole variable domain GAGVSQTPSNKVTEKGKYVELRCDPISGHTALYWYRQSLGQGPEFLIYFQGTGAADDSGLPNDRFFAVRPEGSVSTLKIQRTERGDSAVYLCASSPLLADGELFFGEGSRLTVL.

The chain couples TRBV7-2 to TRBJ2-7; 8 nucleotides line up with TRBD1. V lost 5 bases, J lost 4 bases, and 4 bases stayed unmatched. This CDR3 is built from 13 residues. Germline values: CDR1 SGHTA, CDR2 FQGNSA. The CDR3: CASSRGQGYEQYV. CDR3 nucleotide sequence: TGTGCCAGCAGCCGAGGACAGGGATACGAGCAGTACGTC.

This sequence joins TRBV29-1 and TRBJ2-7; D not resolved. V dropped 8 bases and J dropped 5 bases, with 7 bases sitting between them. The V gene's germline CDR1 is SQVTM and CDR2 ANQGSEA. The CDR3 contains 9 residues. Written as DNA, the CDR3 is TGCAGCCCACGGCACGAGCAGTACGTC. Protein: CSPRHEQYV.

The rearrangement uses TRBV2 and TRBJ1-3, with 7 bases aligning to TRBD1. CDR3 size: 15 residues. V was pared by 6 bases and J by 1 base, with 6 bases of the junction left unmatched. Germline assignment: CDR1 SNHLY and CDR2 FYNNEI. The CDR3 bases are TGTGCCAGCAGAAACGACAGGGTATCTGGAAACACCATATATTTT. Amino acid sequence: CASRNDRVSGNTIYF.

The J gene is TRBJ1-1, the V gene TRBV28; TRBD1 might be the D (5 bases). The length of the CDR3 is 17 residues. Germline V CDR1 and CDR2: MDHEN, SYDVKM. With 6 bases removed from V and 4 bases from J, the gap between germline ends came to 24 bases. DNA of the CDR3: TGTGCCAGCAGCCCGACAGTGTATGTCCGGTGGGGCACTGAAGCTTTCTTT. Translated, it gives CASSPTVYVRWGTEAFF.